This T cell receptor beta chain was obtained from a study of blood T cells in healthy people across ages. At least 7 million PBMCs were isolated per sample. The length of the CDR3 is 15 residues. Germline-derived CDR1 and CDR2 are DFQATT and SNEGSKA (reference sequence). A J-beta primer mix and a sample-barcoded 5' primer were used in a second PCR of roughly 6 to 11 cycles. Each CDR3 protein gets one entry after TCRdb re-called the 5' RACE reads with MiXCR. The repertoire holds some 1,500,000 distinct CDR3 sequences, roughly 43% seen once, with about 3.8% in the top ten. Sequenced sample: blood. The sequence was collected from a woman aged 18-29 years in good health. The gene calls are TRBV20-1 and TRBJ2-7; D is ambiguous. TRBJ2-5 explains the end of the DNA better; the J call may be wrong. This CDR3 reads CSAAWLGSRRETQYF. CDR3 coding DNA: TGCAGTGCAGCATGGTTGGGTTCGCGACGGGAGACCCAGTACTTC.